Listed below are T cell receptor beta chains from one sample, sequenced in a study of response to subunit inactivated influenza vaccine. TCRdb recomputed calls from the RT-PCR reads with MiXCR, one row per CDR3 protein. Altogether about 800,000 distinct CDR3 sequences are present, over 20% being singletons, with the ten largest covering 10%. The input for sequencing was PBMCs from blood, taken roughly 5 days after vaccination. All receptors derive from a man aged 45-65 years who received an inactivated influenza vaccine. Both conserved end residues are part of each CDR3. The order of the fields is D gene, clone size, V gene, J gene, CDR3 DNA, CDR3 protein. A D gene is named only where the DNA matches it firmly. Not all rows give a size; the values are once, few, many and, for expanded clones, a class.

>.|few|TRBV28|TRBJ1-2
TGTGCCAGCAGTTTTGCGGGACGGTTAAACTATGGCTACACCTTC
CASSFAGRLNYGYTF
>TRBD2|few|TRBV6-2/TRBV6-3|TRBJ2-7
TGTGCCAGCAGTATACTAGCGGGAGATTCTTCCGAGCAGTACTTC
CASSILAGDSSEQYF
>TRBD2|.|TRBV2|TRBJ2-3
TGTGCCAGCAGTGGCGGACTAGCGGTTGGCACAGATACGCAGTATTTT
CASSGGLAVGTDTQYF
>.|.|TRBV6-5|TRBJ1-1
TGTGCCAGCAGTTACTCCCCAGGACCAGGGACTGAAGCTTTCTTT
CASSYSPGPGTEAFF
>.|.|TRBV7-9|TRBJ2-2
TGTGCCAGCAGCCATAACCGGAGAGGAGTGGCCGGGGAGCTGTTTTTT
CASSHNRRGVAGELFF
>TRBD2|few|TRBV7-2|TRBJ2-1
TGTGCCAGCAGAACCCAGACTAGCCCCTTCAATGAGCAGTTCTTC
CASRTQTSPFNEQFF
>TRBD2|.|TRBV6-5|TRBJ2-2
TGTGCCAGCAGTTACTCGTTGGGGCTAGCGGGAGGGCCCGGGGAGCTGTTTTTT
CASSYSLGLAGGPGELFF
>TRBD2|few|TRBV11-2|TRBJ2-1
TGTGCCAGCAGCCAGACTAGCGGGAGGCTCCGTTACAATGAGCAGTTCTTC
CASSQTSGRLRYNEQFF
>.|few|TRBV4-3|TRBJ2-6
TGCGCCAGCAGGGTGGAGCTCTCTGGGGCCAACGTCCTGACTTTC
CASRVELSGANVLTF
>.|.|TRBV7-2|TRBJ2-7
TGTGCCAGCAGCTCAGTCGGGCGGGGACCCTACGAGCAGTACTTC
CASSSVGRGPYEQYF
>.|.|TRBV18|TRBJ2-1
TGTGCCAGCTCCCCAACTACCTTAAGCTCCTACAATGAGCAGTTCTTC
CASSPTTLSSYNEQFF
>.|.|TRBV20-1|TRBJ2-3
TGCAGTGCTACCGGGGGCGGCAATTTAGATACGCAGTATTTT
CSATGGGNLDTQYF
>.|.|TRBV20-1|TRBJ2-3
TGCAGTGCTAGATGGCCCTTAAGTGACACAGATACGCAGTATTTT
CSARWPLSDTDTQYF
>.|few|TRBV11-2|TRBJ2-3
TGTGCCAGCAGCTTAGAAGGACAGATCACAGATACGCAGTATTTT
CASSLEGQITDTQYF
>TRBD1|.|TRBV20-1|TRBJ2-7
TGCAGTGCCCCGGACAGGTTCCGGGGCGAGCAGTACTTC
CSAPDRFRGEQYF
>.|.|TRBV5-1|TRBJ2-5
TGCGCCAGCAGCTTGGCCGCAGGGCCGTCGATAGAGACCCAGTACTTC
CASSLAAGPSIETQYF
>.|few|TRBV5-1|TRBJ1-6
TGCGCCAGCAGCGAGCGGACGGATTATAATTCACCCCTCCACTTT
CASSERTDYNSPLHF
>.|.|TRBV6-1|TRBJ2-2
TGTGCCAGCAGGAGTCCCCGGAAACCACCCGGGGAGCTGTTTTTT
CASRSPRKPPGELFF
>TRBD2|.|TRBV27|TRBJ2-3
TGTGCCAGCAGTTTCGTTAGCGGGGTTGGTCCAGATACGCAGTATTTT
CASSFVSGVGPDTQYF
>.|.|TRBV3-1|TRBJ1-1
TGTGCCAGCCAAGCCCGGGGGGGGACTGAAGCTTTCTTT
CASQARGGTEAFF
>TRBD1|.|TRBV20-1|TRBJ1-6
TGCAGTGCCATACAGGGGGCTAGGGGGAATTCACCCCTCCACTTT
CSAIQGARGNSPLHF
>.|.|TRBV10-3|TRBJ1-2
TGTGCCATCAGTGAGTCGTCGACAGGACCCTATGGCTACACCTTC
CAISESSTGPYGYTF
>.|.|TRBV29-1|TRBJ1-2
TGCAGCGTTGGGGCGCAGGGCGGCTGGGGCTACACCTTC
CSVGAQGGWGYTF
>.|few|TRBV5-1|TRBJ2-7
TGCGCCAGCAGCTTCCTCGGGGACACCAACTCCTACGAGCAGTACTTC
CASSFLGDTNSYEQYF
>.|few|TRBV29-1|TRBJ2-3
TGCAGCGTTGAAGGGGGGGCTAGCACAGATACGCAGTATTTT
CSVEGGASTDTQYF
>TRBD1|many|TRBV29-1|TRBJ2-1
TGCAGCGTTGACCGACAGGGGGCCTACAATGAGCAGTTCTTC
CSVDRQGAYNEQFF
>.|.|TRBV7-9|TRBJ2-4
TGTGCCAGCAGCTTAGATGCCAAAAACATTCAGTACTTC
CASSLDAKNIQYF
>.|.|TRBV29-1|TRBJ1-2
TGCAGCGCCACGGTGAGCAACTATGGCTACACCTTC
CSATVSNYGYTF
>.|.|TRBV7-2|TRBJ1-1
TGTGCCAGCAGCTTAGAGGAGATTTGGAACACTGAAGCTTTCTTT
CASSLEEIWNTEAFF
>.|few|TRBV2|TRBJ2-5
TGTGCCAGCAGTGAAGCGCGGCTGAAAGGGGAGACCCAGTACTTC
CASSEARLKGETQYF
>.|.|TRBV21-1|TRBJ1-5
TGTGCCAGCAGCAAAGTCGGTACCCTCCCTCTGGTCAATCAGCCCCAGCATTTT
CASSKVGTLPLVNQPQHF
>TRBD1|.|TRBV5-1|TRBJ1-1
TGCGCCAGCAGCTTACAGGGGATCCAAGCTTTCTTT
CASSLQGIQAFF
>TRBD1|few|TRBV10-2|TRBJ2-2
TGCGCCAGCCGGACAGGGGCTCCCGGGGAGCTGTTTTTT
CASRTGAPGELFF
>TRBD1|.|TRBV9|TRBJ2-5
TGTGCCAGCAGCGCTGGGGACAGTCAAGAGACCCAGTACTTC
CASSAGDSQETQYF
>TRBD1|.|TRBV6-2/TRBV6-3|TRBJ2-7
TGTGCCAGTTGGCCCGGGACAGGGGCCTACGAGCAGTACTTC
CASWPGTGAYEQYF
>.|.|TRBV15|TRBJ2-2
TGTGCCACCAGCAGAGAGGGAACACAGGGCGGGGAGCTGTTTTTT
CATSREGTQGGELFF
>TRBD2|few|TRBV12-3/TRBV12-4|TRBJ2-3
TGTGCCAGCAGACCAACTAGCGGTTTCACAGATACGCAGTATTTT
CASRPTSGFTDTQYF
>.|once|TRBV4-2|TRBJ1-5
TGTGCCAGCAGCCAAGTGGGGGAGGGCAGCCGCAATCAGCCCCAGCATTTT
CASSQVGEGSRNQPQHF
>.|.|TRBV7-9|TRBJ2-7
TGTGCCAGCAGCCCTCTAAGAGCAGCCGGCTACGAGCAGTACTTC
CASSPLRAAGYEQYF
>.|.|TRBV6-1|TRBJ2-5
TGTGCCAGCAGAAAGGACGAGATCCAAGAGACCCAGTACTTC
CASRKDEIQETQYF
>.|.|TRBV29-1|TRBJ2-7
TGCAGCGTTGAAATCGGGCATCGGTTCCACGAGCAGTACTTC
CSVEIGHRFHEQYF
>.|few|TRBV27|TRBJ2-7
TGTGCCAGCAGTTTGCCGACAGCTCTCAGCTCCTACGAGCAGTACTTC
CASSLPTALSSYEQYF
>TRBD1|.|TRBV7-8|TRBJ2-1
TGTGCCAGCAGCAAAGCCGGGACAGGGGCCCCCTACAATGAGCAGTTCTTC
CASSKAGTGAPYNEQFF
>TRBD1|few|TRBV29-1|TRBJ1-2
TGCAGCGCATCGGGACAGGGGGCTGGCTACACCTTC
CSASGQGAGYTF
>.|few|TRBV10-3|TRBJ2-5
TGTGCCATCACCGGGACACCCCAAGAGACCCAGTACTTC
CAITGTPQETQYF
>TRBD1|.|TRBV7-9|TRBJ2-7
TGTGCCAGCAGCCCCCCGGGGCGACAGGGGTATTTCGAGCAGTACTTC
CASSPPGRQGYFEQYF
>TRBD1|.|TRBV12-3/TRBV12-4|TRBJ1-2
TGTGCCAGCAGTTTAACCGGGGACAGGGTGGCTGGCTACACCTTC
CASSLTGDRVAGYTF